The 4 T cell receptor beta chains given below trace back to one sample, sequenced in a study of control samples from healthy donors and cancer patients. Assay used: immunoSEQ multiplex PCR; TCRdb lists only in-frame clones, some missing. This table has 150,000 to 200,000 clones, 85% to 95% appearing once. Material for sequencing was blood. These receptors came from a woman aged 35 to 49 in good health.

J is TRBJ2-5 and V is TRBV20-1; TRBD2 aligns across 9 bases. J lost 5 bases, V lost 6 bases, and 7 bases had no gene match. This CDR3 spans 13 amino acids. The germline gives CDR1 DFQATT, CDR2 SNEGSKA (reference sequence). The CDR3 loop is CSASSGSGETQYF. The DNA for the CDR3 is TGCAGTGCCAGTAGCGGGAGCGGGGAGACCCAGTACTTC.

The V and J genes are TRBV29-1 and TRBJ2-3; 15 nucleotides agree with TRBD2. The CDR3 extends over 15 amino acids. With V trimmed by 6 bases and J by 4 bases, 5 bases remained unmatched. Per germline, CDR1 SQVTM and CDR2 ANQGSEA. CDR3 amino acids: CSVLGLAGGADTQYF. For the CDR3, the DNA is TGCAGCGTGCTAGGACTAGCGGGAGGGGCAGATACGCAGTATTTT.

This rearrangement joins TRBV11-2 to TRBJ2-1, with D uncertain. The CDR3 has 14 residues. V lost 2 bases, J lost 9 bases, and 14 bases lay in between. Germline CDR1 SGHAT, CDR2 FQNNGV. This chain's CDR3 is CASSLSSAWLEQFF. The CDR3 DNA sequence: TGTGCCAGCAGCTTATCCTCAGCTTGGCTTGAGCAGTTCTTC.

The genes are TRBV7-9 and TRBJ1-1; D not resolved. Trimming took off 2 bases at V and 4 bases at J, with 14 bases between the two ends. The CDR3 is 15 amino acids. The V gene's germline CDR1 is SEHNR and CDR2 FQNEAQ (reference sequence). The CDR3 reads CASSLFFGSGTEAFF. CDR3 coding DNA: TGTGCCAGCAGCTTATTTTTCGGGTCGGGCACTGAAGCTTTCTTT.